Listed here is a single T cell receptor (beta chain). Its antigen is currently unknown. Per the germline V gene, CDR1 is SQVTM and CDR2 is ANQGSEA. This CDR3 is built from 14 residues. Trimming removed 3 bases from V and 7 bases from J, with 18 bases in between. The sample is drawn from a study of long-term antiretroviral therapy in people with HIV. Study-wide results and caveats: Controls exceeded HIV repertoires in CDR3 length range. Dominating the repertoire at all time points were the clones that expanded before ART.

Run at survey level, the immunoSEQ assay was version v3.0. The assay was immunoSEQ multiplex PCR, and TCRdb's table has in-frame clones only and misses some. The table includes about 39,000 clones, 65% to 90% detected once. This receptor was identified in a woman aged 18-29 years with HIV. The sample in question was unsorted PBMCs, obtained just before starting antiretroviral therapy. The chain has TRBV29-1 and TRBJ1-1, with D possibly being TRBD1 (6 bases). The CDR3, as DNA: TGCAGCGTTGAGCGGGCCGGGGGGCTGGTTGAAGCTTTCTTT. Protein product: CSVERAGGLVEAFF. Drawing the rest from reference TRBV29-1 and TRBJ1-1, the complete variable domain is SAVISQKPSRDICQRGTSLTIQCQVDSQVTMMFWYRQQPGQSLTLIATANQGSEATYESGFVIDKFPISRPNLTFSTLTVSNMSPEDSSIYLCSVERAGGLVEAFFGQGTRLTVV.